This T cell receptor (beta chain) was captured by sequencing in a study of blood T cells in healthy people across ages. Study conclusions and caveats: A conclusive naive versus antigen-experienced comparison was prevented by the unsorted PBMCs. Higher diversity, along with more naive CD4+ cells, distinguished long-lived donors from aged donors.

Combining a sample-barcoded 5' primer with a J-beta primer mix, a second PCR ran for roughly 6 to 12 cycles. TCRdb reanalysed the 5' RACE reads using MiXCR and keeps one entry per CDR3 protein. Seen here are hundreds of thousands of distinct CDR3 sequences, 55% to 75% observed once, and the top ten hold about 20%. Each donor was a healthy Caucasian individual from Russia, aged about 6 to 95. Investigators took ten milliliters of peripheral blood from every donor. With respect to this clonotype: Its cognate antigen is unknown.

J lost 6 bases, V lost 0 bases, and 2 bases had no gene match. CDR3 size: 13 residues. Germline V gene sequence: CDR1 SGDLS, CDR2 YYNGEE. The clonotype was recovered from a man between 25 and 39 years old in good health. The chain couples TRBV9 to TRBJ1-2; 7 nucleotides align to TRBD1. Sequencing used blood. This chain's CDR3 is CASSVGGTDGYTF. The DNA of the CDR3 is TGTGCCAGCAGCGTAGGTGGGACAGATGGCTACACCTTC. Full variable domain (remainder filled in from reference TRBV9 and TRBJ1-2): DSGVTQTPKHLITATGQRVTLRCSPRSGDLSVYWYQQSLDQGLQFLIQYYNGEERAKGNILERFSAQQFPDLHSELNLSSLELGDSALYFCASSVGGTDGYTFGSGTRLTVV.